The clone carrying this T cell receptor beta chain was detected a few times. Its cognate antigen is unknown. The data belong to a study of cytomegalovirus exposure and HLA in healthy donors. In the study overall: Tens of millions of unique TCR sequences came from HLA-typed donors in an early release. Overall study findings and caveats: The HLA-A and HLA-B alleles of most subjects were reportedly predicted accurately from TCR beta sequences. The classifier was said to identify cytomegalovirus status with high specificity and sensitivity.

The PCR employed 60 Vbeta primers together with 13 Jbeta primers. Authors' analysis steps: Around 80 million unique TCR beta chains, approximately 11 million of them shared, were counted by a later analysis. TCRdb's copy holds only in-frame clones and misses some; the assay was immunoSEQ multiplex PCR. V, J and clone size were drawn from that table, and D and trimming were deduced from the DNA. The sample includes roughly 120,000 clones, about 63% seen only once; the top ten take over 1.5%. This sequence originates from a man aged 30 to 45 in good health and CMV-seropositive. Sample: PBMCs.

Here the CDR3 DNA reads TGCAGCGCCAGGTCTGGGGCAGTCTACAATGAGCAGTTCTTC. As protein: CSARSGAVYNEQFF. This rearrangement joins TRBV29-1 to TRBJ2-1, with D perhaps TRBD1 (5 bases). Germline CDR1 reads SQVTM; CDR2 reads ANQGSEA. CDR3 length: 14 amino acids. Trimming shortened V by 7 bases and J by 3 bases, and 16 bases separated the two germline ends.